What follows are 27 T cell receptor beta chains derived from one specimen sequenced in a study of T cell responses to AZD1222 COVID-19 vaccine (dated by TCRdb to about 2021). The time point label, read with the paper, signifies: baseline before first vaccination. To prepare the library, the immunoSEQ multiplex PCR assay was applied. TCRdb carries this immuneACCESS record with in-frame sequences only. Its versions omit some clonotypes, under half of them owing to an unresolved V gene in the studies checked, with the rest unexplained. The sample includes some 150,000 clones, with about 88% observed a single time. The ten largest make up around 3% of the sample. Sample: peripheral blood, taken on day 0 of AZD1222 vaccination. The receptors originated from an adult in good health.

V is TRBV4-3 and J is TRBJ2-3; 7 nucleotides match TRBD1. V shed 5 bases, J shed 2 bases, and the junction held 4 bases outside the gene matches. From germline, CDR1 is LGHNA and CDR2 YSLEER. This CDR3 is built from 14 residues. The CDR3 coding sequence is TGCGCCAGCAGCGCTGGGACAGACACAGATACGCAGTATTTT. Translation: CASSAGTDTDTQYF.

This chain connects TRBV5-1 to TRBJ1-2; D is unresolved. The CDR3 extends over 13 amino acids. V lost 2 bases and J lost 1, with 6 bases in between. Germline V CDR1 and CDR2: SGHRS, YFSETQ. CDR3 nucleotides: TGCGCCAGCAGCTTTTCAAATAACTATGGCTACACCTTC. Protein: CASSFSNNYGYTF. Based on the CDR3 plus reference TRBV5-1 and TRBJ1-2, the full variable domain is KAGVTQTPRYLIKTRGQQVTLSCSPISGHRSVSWYQQTPGQGLQFLFEYFSETQRNKGNFPGRFSGRQFSNSRSEMNVSTLELGDSALYLCASSFSNNYGYTFGSGTRLTVV.

CDR3 DNA sequence: TGCGCCAGCAGCCAATCCCCTGGGGTTATCGGTGGCTACACCTTC. Translated, it gives CASSQSPGVIGGYTF. The chain is built from TRBV4-3 and TRBJ1-2, with D unclear. The V end was cut by 2 bases, the J end by 7 bases, with 17 bases between. CDR3 size: 15 residues. Per the germline V gene, CDR1 is LGHNA and CDR2 is YSLEER.

The J gene is TRBJ2-1, the V gene TRBV24-1, with 9 nucleotides matching TRBD2. Trimming took 0 bases from V and 5 from J; bases not matched to a gene: 4. The CDR3 runs to 16 residues. Germline CDR1 KGHDR, CDR2 SFDVKD. CDR3 loop: CATSDLASGDNNEQFF. DNA for the CDR3: TGTGCCACCAGTGATTTGGCTAGCGGGGATAACAATGAGCAGTTCTTC.

The rearrangement joins TRBV9 to TRBJ1-1; 8 bases are shared with TRBD1. V dropped 3 bases and J dropped 2; count of bases not matched to a gene: 3. CDR1 and CDR2 (germline): SGDLS, YYNGEE. There are 14 residues in the CDR3. CDR3 protein: CASSGQGPNTEAFF. The CDR3 nucleotides read TGTGCCAGCAGCGGACAGGGGCCCAACACTGAAGCTTTCTTT. The full variable domain, in which reference TRBV9 and TRBJ1-1 provide the parts outside the CDR3, is DSGVTQTPKHLITATGQRVTLRCSPRSGDLSVYWYQQSLDQGLQFLIQYYNGEERAKGNILERFSAQQFPDLHSELNLSSLELGDSALYFCASSGQGPNTEAFFGQGTRLTVV.

V is TRBV11-2 and J is TRBJ2-2; D possibly matches TRBD1 or TRBD2 (6 bases each). The CDR3 covers 14 residues. Germline CDR1 reads SGHAT; CDR2 reads FQNNGV. V lost 3 bases, J lost 6 bases, and 11 bases lay in between. The DNA of the CDR3 is TGTGCCAGCAGCTTTGGACAGCGGGCCGGGGAGCTGTTTTTT. This encodes CASSFGQRAGELFF.

This clone appeared once. The chain recombines TRBV7-2 with TRBJ2-3; D tentatively fits TRBD1 or TRBD2 (6 bases each). V was pared by 5 bases and J by 5 bases, with 11 bases between. The CDR3 runs to 13 residues. In germline, CDR1 is SGHTA, CDR2 FQGNSA. CDR3 DNA sequence: TGTGCCAGCAGCAACGGGGGCCGAGATACGCAGTATTTT. Amino acids: CASSNGGRDTQYF.

The V call is TRBV4-1, the J call TRBJ1-5; D possibly corresponds to TRBD1 (6 bases). V lost 0 bases, J lost 3 bases, and 12 bases lay in between. Germline lookup yields CDR1 MGHRA and CDR2 YSYEKL. This CDR3 is 16 amino acids long. CDR3 loop: CASSQDEGGPNQPQHF. The CDR3 nucleotides are TGCGCCAGCAGCCAAGATGAGGGGGGGCCCAATCAGCCCCAGCATTTT.

Only one count was recorded for this clone. The chain recombines TRBV5-6 with TRBJ2-6; D unclear. V was trimmed by 4 bases and J by 0 bases, leaving 11 bases between them. Germline V lookup: CDR1 SGHDT, CDR2 YYEEEE. The CDR3 has 16 amino acids. The CDR3 bases are TGTGCCAGCAGCCCCCGGCTCAGCTCTGGGGCCAACGTCCTGACTTTC. Translation: CASSPRLSSGANVLTF.

Regarding this clone: A much larger clone is a single base away; this may be a read error. V and J are TRBV11-3 and TRBJ2-1, with TRBD1 identical over 11 bases. This CDR3 region has 15 residues. Germline V CDR1 and CDR2: SGHNT, YENEEA. V trimming: 1 base; J trimming: 6 bases; junction bases outside the gene matches: 2. CDR3 in amino acids: CASSLGTGGFNEQFF. The CDR3 DNA reads as TGTGCCAGCAGCTTAGGGACAGGGGGCTTCAATGAGCAGTTCTTC. The full variable domain, rest sourced from reference TRBV11-3 and TRBJ2-1, is EAGVVQSPRYKIIEKKQPVAFWCNPISGHNTLYWYLQNLGQGPELLIRYENEEAVDDSQLPKDRFSAERLKGVDSTLKIQPAELGDSAVYLCASSLGTGGFNEQFFGPGTRLTVL.

This clone has only one observation. The V call is TRBV7-2, the J call TRBJ2-2, with 10 bases identical to TRBD2. V dropped 7 bases and J dropped 13; count of bases not matched to a gene: 12. CDR3 length: 14 amino acids. CDR1 is SGHTA, CDR2 FQGNSA, per germline. This chain's CDR3 is CASTPERGGLGLFF. DNA of the CDR3: TGTGCCAGCACCCCCGAGCGGGGGGGCTTGGGGCTGTTTTTT. Full variable domain (outside the CDR3, taken from reference TRBV7-2 and TRBJ2-2): GAGVSQSPSNKVTEKGKDVELRCDPISGHTALYWYRQSLGQGLEFLIYFQGNSAPDKSGLPSDRFSAERTGGSVSTLTIQRTQQEDSAVYLCASTPERGGLGLFFGEGSRLTVL.

Only a few counts were recorded for this clone. The chain joins TRBV3-1 (or the pseudogene TRBV3-2) to TRBJ2-7; TRBD1 matches 10 bases. In germline, CDR1 is LGHDT, CDR2 YNNKEL (reference sequence). The V and J ends lost 8 bases and 4 bases, in that order; junction bases with no gene match: 5. The CDR3 is 13 residues long. The CDR3 sequence is CASGGQGIYEQYF. DNA of the CDR3: TGTGCCAGCGGGGGACAGGGGATTTACGAGCAGTACTTC.

Here the CDR3 reads CASSSMPGQAHQPQHF. CDR3 sequence (DNA): TGTGCCAGCTCATCGATGCCGGGACAGGCTCACCAGCCCCAGCATTTT. The chain joins TRBV18 to TRBJ1-5, with 8 bases identical to TRBD1. The CDR3 is 16 amino acids. The V segment lost 5 bases and the J segment 7 bases; nucleotides outside the gene matches: 13. CDR1 KGHSH and CDR2 LQKENI come from the germline V gene.

The chain recombines TRBV19 with TRBJ1-4; possible D gene TRBD1, 6 bases. V was cut by 11 bases and J by 7 bases, with 14 bases left in between. The CDR3 spans 12 residues. Germline V CDR1 and CDR2: LNHDA, SQIVND (reference sequence). Here the CDR3 DNA reads TGTGCCGCCCAGGGGCTTGGTGAAAAACTGTTTTTT. Its protein product is CAAQGLGEKLFF.

Only one count was recorded for this clone. This chain uses TRBV7-2 with TRBJ2-7; D remains ambiguous. V lost 8 bases and J lost 2, with 16 bases in between. The germline CDR1 and CDR2 sequences are SGHTA and FQGNSA. This CDR3 has 14 amino acids. CDR3 in DNA: TGTGCCAGCTCCATCCAGGCAACTACCTACGAGCAGTACTTC. This gives the protein CASSIQATTYEQYF.

The CDR3 DNA sequence: TGTGCCAGCAGCCCCTCCACAGGCCTCAATGAAAAACTGTTTTTT. Its protein product is CASSPSTGLNEKLFF. The chain is built from TRBV7-2 and TRBJ1-4; possible D gene TRBD1, 5 bases. In germline, CDR1 is SGHTA, CDR2 FQGNSA. The CDR3 is made up of 15 amino acids. Trimming pared 5 bases from V and 5 bases from J, leaving 15 bases between.

The J gene is TRBJ2-1, the V gene TRBV18; 8 bases align to TRBD1. This CDR3 is built from 16 residues. Germline lookup yields CDR1 KGHSH and CDR2 LQKENI. Trimming cost V 3 bases and J 8 bases; bases outside gene matches: 12. The CDR3 loop reads CASSPPGQVRTDEQFF. As DNA, the CDR3 is TGTGCCAGCTCACCCCCGGGACAGGTCCGTACGGATGAGCAGTTCTTC.

The V and J genes are TRBV29-1 and TRBJ2-7; D call uncertain. Germline CDR1 is SQVTM and CDR2 is ANQGSEA. V gave up 4 bases and J gave up 2 bases, with 9 bases separating them. The CDR3 is made up of 12 amino acids. CDR3 loop: CSVVAAAYEQYF. The DNA of the CDR3 is TGCAGCGTTGTGGCAGCTGCCTACGAGCAGTACTTC.

V gene TRBV18 combines with J gene TRBJ1-4; D may be TRBD1 (6 bases). CDR1 KGHSH and CDR2 LQKENI come from the germline V gene. Trimming left V 4 bases short and J 12 bases short, with 12 bases between. The CDR3 contains 12 residues. The chain's CDR3 is CASSLGQLELFF. In nucleotides, the CDR3 is TGTGCCAGCTCACTAGGACAGCTTGAACTGTTTTTT.

The chain is built from TRBV5-4 and TRBJ1-6; 7 bases match TRBD1. The V and J ends lost 0 bases and 9 bases, in that order; junction bases with no gene match: 9. The CDR3 is 16 residues long. The germline gives CDR1 SGHNT, CDR2 YYREEE (reference sequence). For the CDR3, the DNA is TGTGCCAGCAGCTTGGCCGGAGAGGGGGCAGGTTCACCCCTCCACTTT. It specifies CASSLAGEGAGSPLHF.

V gene TRBV6-2 or TRBV6-3 combines with J gene TRBJ2-7; D unresolved. Germline V gene data show CDR1 as MNHEY and CDR2 as SVGEGT. CDR3 size: 12 residues. Trimming cost V 1 base and J 4 bases, with 5 bases left between them. The CDR3 DNA sequence: TGTGCCAGCAGTTACTTCGGGTACGAGCAGTACTTC. Its translation is CASSYFGYEQYF.

The J gene is TRBJ1-2, the V gene TRBV7-3; 12 nucleotides line up with TRBD1. In germline, CDR1 is SGHTA, CDR2 FQGTGA. J gave up 8 bases and V 4 bases, and 5 bases lay outside the gene matches. The CDR3 is made up of 14 amino acids. CDR3 protein: CASSSGTGGIGYTF. The CDR3 nucleotides read TGTGCCAGCAGCTCGGGGACAGGGGGCATCGGCTACACCTTC.

The chain combines TRBV2 with TRBJ2-7, with a weak D call TRBD1 (5 bases). Trimming left V 6 bases short and J 3 bases short, with 15 bases between. Germline values: CDR1 SNHLY, CDR2 FYNNEI. The CDR3 is 14 amino acids. The chain's CDR3 is CASRWTTYYYEQYF. The CDR3 region has the DNA TGTGCCAGCAGGTGGACAACTTATTACTACGAGCAGTACTTC.

This rearrangement joins TRBV5-1 to TRBJ1-3; D remains unclear. V shed 7 bases and J shed 0 bases, with 11 bases lying between them. Germline V gene data show CDR1 as SGHRS and CDR2 as YFSETQ. This CDR3 is 14 amino acids long. As DNA, the CDR3 is TGCGCCAGCCGGGTAGGGCCCTCTGGAAACACCATATATTTT. Protein: CASRVGPSGNTIYF. The full variable domain, completed using reference TRBV5-1 and TRBJ1-3, is KAGVTQTPRYLIKTRGQQVTLSCSPISGHRSVSWYQQTPGQGLQFLFEYFSETQRNKGNFPGRFSGRQFSNSRSEMNVSTLELGDSALYLCASRVGPSGNTIYFGEGSWLTVV.

As DNA, the CDR3 is TGTGCCAGCAGGTTTAAGCCGACAGGGAACTATGGCTACACCTTC. This encodes CASRFKPTGNYGYTF. The rearrangement uses TRBV5-4 and TRBJ1-2, with 7 bases that match TRBD1. Germline loops: CDR1 SGHNT, CDR2 YYREEE (reference sequence). The CDR3 contains 15 residues. Trimming at V came to 5 bases and at J to 2 bases, leaving 9 bases not matched to a gene.

The chain joins TRBV9 to TRBJ2-2; D unresolved. CDR1 and CDR2 from the germline V gene are SGDLS and YYNGEE. CDR3 length: 15 amino acids. Trimming cost V 0 bases and J 3 bases, with 9 bases left between them. As DNA, the CDR3 is TGTGCCAGCAGCGTAGCCCCCTCTGACACCGGGGAGCTGTTTTTT. This sequence encodes CASSVAPSDTGELFF. Together with reference TRBV9 and TRBJ2-2, the CDR3 gives the full variable domain: DSGVTQTPKHLITATGQRVTLRCSPRSGDLSVYWYQQSLDQGLQFLIQYYNGEERAKGNILERFSAQQFPDLHSELNLSSLELGDSALYFCASSVAPSDTGELFFGEGSRLTVL.

This clone showed up just once. This chain joins TRBV27 and TRBJ1-5; 8 positions match TRBD1. CDR3 size: 15 residues. Germline CDR1 is MNHEY and CDR2 is SMNVEV (reference sequence). V shed 5 bases and J 3 bases; nucleotides not matched to a gene: 6. The CDR3 DNA is TGTGCCAGCAGTGCTACAGGGGGGTTCAATCAGCCCCAGCATTTT. Amino acid sequence: CASSATGGFNQPQHF.